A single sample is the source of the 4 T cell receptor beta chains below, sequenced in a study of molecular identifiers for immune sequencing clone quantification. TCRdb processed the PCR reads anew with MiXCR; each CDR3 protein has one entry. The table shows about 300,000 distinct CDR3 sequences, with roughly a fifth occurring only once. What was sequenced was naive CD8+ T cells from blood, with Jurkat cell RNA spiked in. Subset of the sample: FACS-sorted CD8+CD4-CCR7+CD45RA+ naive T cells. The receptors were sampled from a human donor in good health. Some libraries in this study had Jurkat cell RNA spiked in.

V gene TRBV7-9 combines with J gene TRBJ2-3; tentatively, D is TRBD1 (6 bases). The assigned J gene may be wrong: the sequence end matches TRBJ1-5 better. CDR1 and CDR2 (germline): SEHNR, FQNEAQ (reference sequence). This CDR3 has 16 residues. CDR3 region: CASRRNSGGAVDTQHF. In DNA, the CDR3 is TGTGCCAGCAGACGAAATAGCGGGGGGGCGGTAGATACGCAGCATTTT.

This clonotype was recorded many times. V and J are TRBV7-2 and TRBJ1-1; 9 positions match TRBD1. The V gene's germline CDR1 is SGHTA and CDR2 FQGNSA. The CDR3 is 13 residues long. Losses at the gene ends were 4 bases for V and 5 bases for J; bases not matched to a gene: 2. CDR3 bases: TGTGCCAGCAGCTCCGGGACAGGGACTGAAGCTTTCTTT. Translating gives CASSSGTGTEAFF.

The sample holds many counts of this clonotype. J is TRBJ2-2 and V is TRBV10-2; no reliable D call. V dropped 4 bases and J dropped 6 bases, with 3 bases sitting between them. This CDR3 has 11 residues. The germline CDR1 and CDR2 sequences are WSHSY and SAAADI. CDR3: CASSGSGELFF. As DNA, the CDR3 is TGCGCCAGCAGTGGGTCCGGGGAGCTGTTTTTT.

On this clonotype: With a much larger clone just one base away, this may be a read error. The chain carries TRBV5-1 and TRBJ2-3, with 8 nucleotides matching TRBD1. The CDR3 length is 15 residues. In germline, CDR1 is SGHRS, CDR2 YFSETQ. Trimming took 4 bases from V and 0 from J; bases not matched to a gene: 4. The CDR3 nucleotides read TGCGCCAGCAGCATGGACAGGGCAAGCACAGATACGCAGTATTTT. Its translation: CASSMDRASTDTQYF.